One sample yielded the 20 T cell receptor beta chains listed below, sequenced in a study of cytomegalovirus exposure and HLA in healthy donors. Measured with immunoSEQ multiplex PCR; TCRdb has only the in-frame clones, and not every one. The repertoire holds 220,000 or so clones, with less than 85% as singletons. Sequencing used PBMCs. These receptors were taken from a woman under 30 in good health and CMV-seronegative.

The chain couples TRBV13 to TRBJ2-2; TRBD1 aligns across 11 bases. This CDR3 is 17 amino acids long. Trimming at V came to 5 bases and at J to 0 bases, leaving 5 bases not matched to a gene. Germline V gene data show CDR1 as PRHDT and CDR2 as FYEKMQ (reference sequence). CDR3 DNA sequence: TGTGCCAGCAGCAACCCGGGACAGGGGGCGAACACCGGGGAGCTGTTTTTT. Residues: CASSNPGQGANTGELFF.

The rearrangement links TRBV14 to TRBJ2-5; 9 bases match TRBD2. The germline V gene encodes CDR1 SGHDN and CDR2 FVKESK. Trimming removed 3 bases from V and 6 bases from J; junction bases left unmatched: 11. This CDR3 has 16 amino acids. The CDR3 DNA reads TGTGCCAGCAGCCAGTCACTAGCGGGTGGGATGCAGACCCAGTACTTC. It codes for CASSQSLAGGMQTQYF.

The chain carries TRBV6-1 and TRBJ2-5; 10 bases match TRBD2. After removal of 4 bases from V and 5 bases from J, the junction contained 7 bases not matched to a gene. Germline CDR1 is MNHNS and CDR2 is SASEGT. This CDR3 has 15 amino acids. The CDR3 nucleotides read TGTGCCAGCAGTGGCCGAGCGGGGGGGCCGGAGACCCAGTACTTC. The encoded protein is CASSGRAGGPETQYF.

The chain is built from TRBV6-1 and TRBJ2-2; TRBD2 matches 7 bases. In germline, CDR1 is MNHNS, CDR2 SASEGT. V was clipped by 0 bases and J by 5 bases; unmatched bases: 3. This CDR3 has 15 residues. CDR3 protein: CASSEAGGRTGELFF. CDR3 in DNA: TGTGCCAGCAGTGAAGCGGGAGGGCGTACCGGGGAGCTGTTTTTT.

This clone was seen only once. DNA for the CDR3: TGTGCCAGCAGCTCTCTGACTAGCGGTGGTGAGCAGTTCTTC. Protein product: CASSSLTSGGEQFF. This chain joins TRBV11-2 and TRBJ2-1, with 9 positions matching TRBD2. The J segment lost 9 bases and the V segment lost 4 bases, leaving 7 bases of the junction unmatched. The CDR3 consists of 14 residues. From germline, CDR1 is SGHAT and CDR2 FQNNGV.

The genes are TRBV2 and TRBJ2-1, with 11 nucleotides matching TRBD2. V trimming: 7 bases; J trimming: 5 bases; junction bases outside the gene matches: 13. CDR3 length: 17 residues. Germline loops: CDR1 SNHLY, CDR2 FYNNEI. The CDR3 loop reads CASTISGRENGDNEQFF. CDR3 DNA sequence: TGTGCCAGCACCATTAGCGGGAGGGAGAACGGGGACAATGAGCAGTTCTTC.

This chain joins TRBV5-1 and TRBJ1-5, with D possibly matching TRBD1 (5 bases). Germline loops: CDR1 SGHRS, CDR2 YFSETQ. The CDR3 length is 15 residues. V lost 0 bases and J lost 6, with 13 bases in between. CDR3 sequence reads: CASSLGWGKTQPQHF. For the CDR3, the DNA is TGCGCCAGCAGCTTGGGGTGGGGGAAGACTCAGCCCCAGCATTTT. The full variable domain, with the rest looked up from reference TRBV5-1 and TRBJ1-5, is KAGVTQTPRYLIKTRGQQVTLSCSPISGHRSVSWYQQTPGQGLQFLFEYFSETQRNKGNFPGRFSGRQFSNSRSEMNVSTLELGDSALYLCASSLGWGKTQPQHFGDGTRLSIL.

The CDR3 loop is CASSHFPGTEAFF. The CDR3, as DNA: TGTGCCAGCAGTCATTTCCCGGGAACTGAAGCTTTCTTT. This chain uses TRBV28 with TRBJ1-1; D is unclear. Trimming pared 5 bases from V and 5 bases from J, leaving 12 bases between. CDR1 is MDHEN, CDR2 SYDVKM, per germline. This CDR3 is 13 amino acids long.

V and J are TRBV5-1 and TRBJ2-3, with TRBD2 identical over 10 bases. V trimming: 3 bases; J trimming: 7 bases; junction bases outside the gene matches: 11. CDR3 length: 16 amino acids. Germline-derived CDR1 and CDR2 are SGHRS and YFSETQ. CDR3 nucleotides: TGCGCCAGCAGCTCACCTAGGAGCGGGGGGGCGAATACGCAGTATTTT. Amino acids: CASSSPRSGGANTQYF.

The V and J genes are TRBV6-5 and TRBJ2-5, with D perhaps TRBD2 (6 bases). Germline CDR1 and CDR2: MNHEY and SVGAGI. Trimming left V 7 bases short and J 5 bases short, with 17 bases between. CDR3 length: 14 residues. CDR3 sequence: CASNSGGRMETQYF. CDR3 nucleotides: TGTGCCAGCAACTCCGGGGGAAGGATGGAGACCCAGTACTTC.

As DNA, the CDR3 is TGTGCCAGCAGTCGGGACGGCCAGGATGAGCAGTTCTTC. Translation gives CASSRDGQDEQFF. The rearrangement joins TRBV27 to TRBJ2-1; D possibly uses TRBD1 or TRBD2 (5 bases each). This CDR3 contains 13 residues. Germline CDR1 reads MNHEY; CDR2 reads SMNVEV (reference sequence). V lost 5 bases, J lost 8 bases, and 13 bases lay in between.

This clone was found once. The J gene is TRBJ2-5, the V gene TRBV27, with 11 bases lining up with TRBD2. V lost 5 bases to trimming and J lost 1 base; unmatched junction nucleotides: 3. This CDR3 is built from 15 residues. The germline V gene encodes CDR1 MNHEY and CDR2 SMNVEV (reference sequence). The CDR3 is CASSTSGGPQETQYF. The CDR3 DNA reads TGTGCCAGCAGTACTAGCGGGGGCCCCCAAGAGACCCAGTACTTC.

This chain links TRBV19 with TRBJ1-2, with D perhaps TRBD1 (5 bases). Deletions cut 3 bases from V and 4 bases from J, with 12 bases between. Germline CDR1 is LNHDA and CDR2 is SQIVND (reference sequence). This CDR3 is built from 14 residues. CDR3 loop: CASSIGRQSYGYTF. Here the CDR3 DNA reads TGTGCCAGTAGTATCGGGCGACAGTCCTATGGCTACACCTTC.

The chain employs TRBV7-3 and TRBJ2-2; TRBD1 aligns across 9 bases. V lost 5 bases to trimming and J lost 4 bases; unmatched junction nucleotides: 5. Per germline, CDR1 SGHTA and CDR2 FQGTGA. The CDR3 has 15 residues. The CDR3 here is CASSAVTGGTGELFF. The CDR3 DNA reads TGTGCCAGCAGCGCCGTGACAGGGGGCACCGGGGAGCTGTTTTTT.

A few counts support this clone. This sequence joins TRBV28 and TRBJ1-4; D is undetermined. V dropped 6 bases and J dropped 4 bases, with 12 bases sitting between them. CDR1 MDHEN and CDR2 SYDVKM come from the germline V gene. The CDR3 is 14 residues long. The CDR3 DNA reads TGTGCCAGCAGCCACCTCGACGGTAATGAAAAACTGTTTTTT. As protein: CASSHLDGNEKLFF.

This clone turned up a few times. The chain joins TRBV4-1 to TRBJ2-5; D gene ambiguous. The V end was cut by 1 base, the J end by 7 bases, with 16 bases between. The CDR3 sequence is 15 residues long. Germline CDR1 MGHRA, CDR2 YSYEKL. The CDR3 nucleotides read TGCGCCAGCAGCCAAGCTCCGACGGATAAGAGGACCCAGTACTTC. Its translation: CASSQAPTDKRTQYF.

This clone has more than one count but fewer than ten. This chain links TRBV15 with TRBJ1-2; no clear D. The CDR3 contains 14 residues. The V gene's germline CDR1 is LNHNV and CDR2 YYDKDF (reference sequence). Trimming removed 5 bases from V and 6 bases from J, with 16 bases in between. The CDR3 coding sequence is TGTGCCACCAGCGGCTCCCCGGAGGGTGATGGCTACACCTTC. It translates to CATSGSPEGDGYTF.

This rearrangement joins TRBV10-3 to TRBJ1-5; maybe TRBD1 (5 bases). The CDR3 runs 14 residues. V was clipped by 4 bases and J by 5 bases, with 12 bases between them. Germline V gives CDR1 ENHRY, CDR2 SYGVKD. In DNA form, the CDR3 reads TGTGCCATCAGTGGCCGCGGGGGGGATCAGCCCCAGCATTTT. Translating it yields CAISGRGGDQPQHF.

This clone has at least ten counts. This chain connects TRBV27 to TRBJ2-2; 9 positions match TRBD1. The CDR3 has 17 residues. Germline loops: CDR1 MNHEY, CDR2 SMNVEV (reference sequence). Trimming took 0 bases from V and 4 from J; bases not matched to a gene: 6. The CDR3 DNA sequence: TGTGCCAGCAGTTTATCTCCCGGGACAGGGCCCACCGGGGAGCTGTTTTTT. Its protein is CASSLSPGTGPTGELFF.

This clone was picked up one time. This chain uses TRBV6-5 with TRBJ2-1; TRBD2 matches at 10 bases. V was pared by 5 bases and J by 6 bases, with 7 bases of the junction left unmatched. Germline V gene data show CDR1 as MNHEY and CDR2 as SVGAGI. This CDR3 contains 15 residues. CDR3 region: CASSTSGGAGNEQFF. DNA of the CDR3: TGTGCCAGCAGTACCAGCGGGGGGGCGGGCAATGAGCAGTTCTTC.